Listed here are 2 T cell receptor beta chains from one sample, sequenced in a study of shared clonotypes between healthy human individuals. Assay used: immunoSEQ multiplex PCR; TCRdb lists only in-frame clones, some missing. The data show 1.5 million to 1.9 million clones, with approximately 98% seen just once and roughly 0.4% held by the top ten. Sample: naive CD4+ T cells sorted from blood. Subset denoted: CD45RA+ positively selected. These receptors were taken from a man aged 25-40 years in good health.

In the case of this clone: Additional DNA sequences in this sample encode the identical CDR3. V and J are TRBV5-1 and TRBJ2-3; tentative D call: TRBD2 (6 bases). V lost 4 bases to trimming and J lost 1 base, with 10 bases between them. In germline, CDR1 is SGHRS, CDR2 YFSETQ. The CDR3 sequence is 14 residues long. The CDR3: CASSTGTGTDTQYF. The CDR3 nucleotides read TGCGCCAGCAGCACGGGGACTGGCACAGATACGCAGTATTTT.

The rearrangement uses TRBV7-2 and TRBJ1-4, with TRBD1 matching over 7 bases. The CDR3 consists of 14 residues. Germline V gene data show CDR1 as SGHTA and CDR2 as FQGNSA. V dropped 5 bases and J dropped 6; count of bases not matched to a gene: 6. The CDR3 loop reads CASSKRGRDEKLFF. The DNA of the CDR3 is TGTGCCAGCAGCAAGAGGGGGCGCGATGAAAAACTGTTTTTT. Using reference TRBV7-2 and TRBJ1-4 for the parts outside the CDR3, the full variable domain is GAGVSQSPSNKVTEKGKDVELRCDPISGHTALYWYRQSLGQGLEFLIYFQGNSAPDKSGLPSDRFSAERTGGSVSTLTIQRTQQEDSAVYLCASSKRGRDEKLFFGSGTQLSVL.